Below, one T cell receptor (beta chain) is given with its context. This sample was included in a study of CD8+ T cells in alopecia areata. J gave up 6 bases and V 1 base, and 10 bases lay outside the gene matches. Germline values: CDR1 LGHNA, CDR2 YSLEER. This CDR3 contains 18 residues. cDNA reverse transcribed from extracted RNA served as the sequencing template. Using immunoSEQ multiplex PCR, the repertoire was profiled, and TCRdb retains in-frame clones only, with some absent. The data contain 95,000 to 100,000 clones, under 70% of them seen just once; the ten biggest clones take up around 16%. Treatment described: oral pan-JAK inhibitor, 5-10 mg twice daily.

The source of this sequence is a human donor with alopecia areata. Sequenced material: CD8+ T cells sorted from blood, taken at week 4, from a patient treated with tofacitinib. The chain couples TRBV4-3 to TRBJ2-3, with 13 bases identical to TRBD2. The CDR3 region has the DNA TGCGCCAGCAGCCAAGCACGGACTAGCGGGGGCAGCGGGGATACGCAGTATTTT. Protein product: CASSQARTSGGSGDTQYF.